The 27 T cell receptor beta chains in this list originate from one sample, sequenced in a study of cytotoxic CD8 clonotypes in ibrutinib-treated CLL. Assay used: immunoSEQ multiplex PCR; TCRdb lists only in-frame clones, some missing. The table has 250,000 to 350,000 clones, around 69% seen once. The input for sequencing was PBMCs, taken at disease progression, from a patient treated with ibrutinib. The receptor set was obtained from a human donor with chronic lymphocytic leukemia.

The chain carries TRBV23-1 and TRBJ1-1; D unclear. TRBV23-1 is recorded as an ORF, its role being uncertain. The CDR3 totals 16 residues. Trimming cost V 1 base and J 0 bases, with 12 bases left between them. The CDR3 region has the DNA TGCGCCAGCAGTCAATATGGAGACCCCATGAACACTGAAGCTTTCTTT. Protein: CASSQYGDPMNTEAFF.

The chain joins TRBV5-1 to TRBJ2-5; 7 bases agree with TRBD2. Germline lookup yields CDR1 SGHRS and CDR2 YFSETQ. This CDR3 is 13 amino acids long. V dropped 5 bases and J dropped 1; count of bases not matched to a gene: 2. The CDR3 sequence is CASRRGSQETQYF. CDR3 nucleotides: TGCGCCAGCAGGCGCGGGAGCCAAGAGACCCAGTACTTC.

This sequence joins TRBV5-1 and TRBJ2-5; 8 bases are shared with TRBD1. V dropped 0 bases and J dropped 5; count of bases not matched to a gene: 6. The CDR3 runs 15 residues. CDR1 is SGHRS, CDR2 YFSETQ, per germline. The CDR3 nucleotides read TGCGCCAGCAGCTTGGTTCAGGGGGCAGGGGAGACCCAGTACTTC. This sequence encodes CASSLVQGAGETQYF.

The V and J genes are TRBV5-1 and TRBJ1-3; possible D gene TRBD1, 6 bases. CDR3 size: 17 residues. Trimming cost V 2 bases and J 0 bases, with 15 bases left between them. Germline assignment: CDR1 SGHRS and CDR2 YFSETQ. The chain's CDR3 is CASSFSPGALSGNTIYF. DNA for the CDR3: TGCGCCAGCAGCTTTAGTCCAGGGGCCCTCTCTGGAAACACCATATATTTT.

V is TRBV29-1 and J is TRBJ2-2; D unclear. Trimming stripped 4 bases from V and 6 bases from J, with 3 bases between. CDR1 is SQVTM, CDR2 ANQGSEA, per germline. This CDR3 region has 10 residues. Written as DNA, the CDR3 is TGCAGCGTTGTATCCGGGGAGCTGTTTTTT. The encoded protein is CSVVSGELFF.

There are a few counts of this clone. This sequence joins TRBV7-3 and TRBJ1-3; D is uncertain. Trimming stripped 10 bases from V and 6 bases from J, with 7 bases between. The germline V gene encodes CDR1 SGHTA and CDR2 FQGTGA. The length of the CDR3 is 10 residues. This CDR3 reads CATPPNTIYF. CDR3 in DNA: TGTGCCACCCCACCAAACACCATATATTTT.

This clone was counted between two and nine times. The chain is built from TRBV5-1 and TRBJ2-7, with TRBD1 matching 7 bases. This CDR3 comprises 13 residues. Germline loops: CDR1 SGHRS, CDR2 YFSETQ. Trimming cost V 5 bases and J 3 bases; bases outside gene matches: 5. The CDR3 DNA sequence: TGCGCCAGCAGAGACCCAGGGGGCTACGAGCAGTACTTC. It specifies CASRDPGGYEQYF.

The rearrangement uses TRBV7-2 and TRBJ2-5; D is uncertain. Looked up from germline, CDR1 is SGHTA and CDR2 is FQGNSA. V gave up 0 bases and J gave up 2 bases, with 4 bases separating them. The CDR3 consists of 13 residues. The CDR3: CASSLATQETQYF. In nucleotides, the CDR3 is TGTGCCAGCAGCTTAGCGACACAAGAGACCCAGTACTTC.

On this clone: A much larger clone lies one base from this, so it may be a read error. At the DNA level, this CDR3 is encoded by other sequences in the same sample as well. As DNA, the CDR3 is TGTGCCAGTAGTATTGGACAGGGGTCCTACGAGCAGTACTTC. Translated, it gives CASSIGQGSYEQYF. The V gene is TRBV19, the J gene TRBJ2-7; TRBD1 matches at 9 bases. After removal of 3 bases from V and 1 base from J, the junction contained 1 base not matched to a gene. Germline V gene sequence: CDR1 LNHDA, CDR2 SQIVND (reference sequence). There are 14 residues in the CDR3.

The chain is built from TRBV28 and TRBJ2-3; D call uncertain. The CDR3 length is 13 residues. Trimming stripped 6 bases from V and 2 bases from J, with 9 bases between. From germline, CDR1 is MDHEN and CDR2 SYDVKM. The CDR3 DNA sequence: TGTGCCAGCAGGAATAGGGTCACAGATACGCAGTATTTT. Residues: CASRNRVTDTQYF.

The chain has TRBV6-1 and TRBJ2-7; D is undetermined. The CDR3 consists of 12 residues. The germline V and J ends were trimmed by 5 bases and 0 bases, with 5 bases remaining between them. Germline V gene data show CDR1 as MNHNS and CDR2 as SASEGT. CDR3 sequence: CASSFPSYEQYF. As DNA, the CDR3 is TGTGCCAGCAGTTTCCCCTCCTACGAGCAGTACTTC.

This chain connects TRBV7-2 to TRBJ2-5; no clear D gene. V was cut by 1 base and J by 5 bases, with 5 bases left in between. The CDR3 runs 12 residues. CDR1 is SGHTA and CDR2 is FQGNSA in the germline V gene. The CDR3 reads CASSLGLETQYF. The CDR3, as DNA: TGTGCCAGCAGCTTAGGTCTGGAGACCCAGTACTTC.

The genes are TRBV28 and TRBJ1-3; D is unclear. CDR1 is MDHEN, CDR2 SYDVKM, per germline. CDR3 length equals 17 residues. With 1 base removed from V and 0 bases from J, the gap between germline ends came to 13 bases. The CDR3, as DNA: TGTGCCAGCAGTTTATACCGGCCAAACCGCTCTGGAAACACCATATATTTT. It codes for CASSLYRPNRSGNTIYF.

This chain joins TRBV13 and TRBJ2-7; 16 nucleotides match TRBD2. V was clipped by 5 bases and J by 4 bases; unmatched bases: 5. CDR3 length: 16 amino acids. Per the germline V gene, CDR1 is PRHDT and CDR2 is FYEKMQ (reference sequence). The CDR3 DNA sequence: TGTGCCAGCAGCCTCGGGACTAGCGGGGGGGCATACGAGCAGTACTTC. This gives the protein CASSLGTSGGAYEQYF. The entire variable domain, with the rest obtained from reference TRBV13 and TRBJ2-7, is as follows: AAGVIQSPRHLIKEKRETATLKCYPIPRHDTVYWYQQGPGQDPQFLISFYEKMQSDKGSIPDRFSAQQFSDYHSELNMSSLELGDSALYFCASSLGTSGGAYEQYFGPGTRLTVT.

This chain links TRBV15 with TRBJ2-7; the D call may be TRBD1 or TRBD2 (5 bases each). CDR3 length: 16 amino acids. Germline V gives CDR1 LNHNV, CDR2 YYDKDF (reference sequence). Trimming took 5 bases from V and 5 from J, leaving 22 bases between them. The CDR3 DNA sequence: TGTGCCACCAGCGTAAGGGGACGAACGACGGGCGACGAGCAGTACTTC. It specifies CATSVRGRTTGDEQYF.

This sequence joins TRBV19 and TRBJ2-7; D is tentatively TRBD1 or TRBD2 (6 bases each). V was clipped by 1 base and J by 3 bases, with 16 bases between them. Per the germline V gene, CDR1 is LNHDA and CDR2 is SQIVND (reference sequence). This CDR3 is 16 amino acids long. CDR3 nucleotides: TGTGCCAGTAGTATAGGGGAGAGGGGGGTTAGCTACGAGCAGTACTTC. It translates to CASSIGERGVSYEQYF.

The CDR3 region has the DNA TGTGCCAGTAGTATTACCCGACAGGGGGCCTACGAGCAGTACTTC. It is translated as CASSITRQGAYEQYF. The rearrangement links TRBV19 to TRBJ2-7; 9 bases are a match to TRBD1. With V trimmed by 3 bases and J by 2 bases, 5 bases remained unmatched. The CDR3 is 15 amino acids. Germline V CDR1 and CDR2: LNHDA, SQIVND (reference sequence).

CDR3 nucleotide sequence: TGCACCAGCAGCCAAAAGATCCAGGGCCATAATTCACCCCTCCACTTT. This gives the protein CTSSQKIQGHNSPLHF. V and J are TRBV1 and TRBJ1-6; TRBD1, the table's D call, was not compared with the DNA. TRBV1 is shown as a pseudogene. CDR3 length: 16 amino acids.

This clone was recorded once. This chain joins TRBV4-3 and TRBJ1-2; 10 bases align to TRBD1. CDR3 size: 17 residues. The V segment lost 1 base and the J segment 4 bases; nucleotides outside the gene matches: 9. Germline V gene sequence: CDR1 LGHNA, CDR2 YSLEER. The CDR3, as DNA: TGCGCCAGCAGCCAAGCAAAACGGACAGGGGGAATCTATGGCTACACCTTC. This translates into CASSQAKRTGGIYGYTF.

This clone was detected only a few times. The chain uses TRBV10-3 and TRBJ2-5, with 11 positions matching TRBD1. V dropped 8 bases and J dropped 4; count of bases not matched to a gene: 0. Per germline, CDR1 ENHRY and CDR2 SYGVKD. The length of the CDR3 is 12 residues. CDR3 residues: CAIGTGGETQYF. In nucleotides, the CDR3 is TGTGCCATCGGGACAGGGGGAGAGACCCAGTACTTC.

This chain joins TRBV4-1 and TRBJ2-5; TRBD1 might be the D (6 bases). This CDR3 is built from 16 residues. Trimming removed 4 bases at V and 2 bases at J, with 17 bases between. Germline lookup yields CDR1 MGHRA and CDR2 YSYEKL. CDR3 bases: TGCGCCAGCAGCCCCAAGGAGAGGGGGTCGCAAGAGACCCAGTACTTC. Protein sequence: CASSPKERGSQETQYF.

The table lists this clone with a few counts. This chain links TRBV11-1 with TRBJ1-6; 7 nucleotides align to TRBD1. Germline V lookup: CDR1 SGHAT, CDR2 FQDESV (reference sequence). V was clipped by 5 bases and J by 6 bases; unmatched bases: 7. CDR3 length equals 15 residues. CDR3 coding DNA: TGTGCCAGCAGCCCGACGGGACAGCTTAATTCACCCCTCCACTTT. It translates to CASSPTGQLNSPLHF.

This chain connects TRBV9 to TRBJ2-1; 12 bases are shared with TRBD2. Trimming took 4 bases from V and 4 from J; bases not matched to a gene: 6. Per the germline V gene, CDR1 is SGDLS and CDR2 is YYNGEE. CDR3 size: 16 residues. The CDR3 loop is CASSSPLAGGYNEQFF. The CDR3 DNA reads TGTGCCAGCAGCTCCCCACTAGCGGGAGGATACAATGAGCAGTTCTTC.

The count of this clone is one. This chain uses TRBV2 with TRBJ2-7; TRBD1 matches at 7 bases. The CDR3 covers 15 residues. Germline values: CDR1 SNHLY, CDR2 FYNNEI. Trimming cost V 7 bases and J 7 bases; bases outside gene matches: 16. CDR3 sequence (DNA): TGTGCCAGCACATCCCAAACAGGGGTCTACGGGGAGCAGTACTTC. It is translated as CASTSQTGVYGEQYF.

The chain employs TRBV28 and TRBJ1-5; tentative D call: TRBD1 (6 bases). Germline V gene sequence: CDR1 MDHEN, CDR2 SYDVKM. V was pared by 4 bases and J by 2 bases, with 15 bases between. This CDR3 region has 16 residues. The CDR3 DNA reads TGTGCCAGCAGTTCGACAAAACAGGGTGGCAATCAGCCCCAGCATTTT. This sequence encodes CASSSTKQGGNQPQHF.

This clone has just a few counts. The chain couples TRBV9 to TRBJ2-7; D might be TRBD1 (5 bases). This CDR3 has 14 amino acids. Trimming pared 2 bases from V and 10 bases from J, leaving 19 bases between. Germline V gives CDR1 SGDLS, CDR2 YYNGEE. CDR3 sequence reads: CASSVPPQALIQYF. CDR3 DNA: TGTGCCAGCAGCGTCCCGCCACAGGCTCTTATACAGTACTTC.

A single count supports this clone. The rearrangement uses TRBV15 and TRBJ2-3; 9 bases line up with TRBD1. Trimming took 5 bases from V and 2 from J; bases not matched to a gene: 5. This CDR3 contains 15 residues. The germline CDR1 and CDR2 sequences are LNHNV and YYDKDF (reference sequence). Here the CDR3 DNA reads TGTGCCACCAGCGGACAGGGGAGGGTCACAGATACGCAGTATTTT. It codes for CATSGQGRVTDTQYF.